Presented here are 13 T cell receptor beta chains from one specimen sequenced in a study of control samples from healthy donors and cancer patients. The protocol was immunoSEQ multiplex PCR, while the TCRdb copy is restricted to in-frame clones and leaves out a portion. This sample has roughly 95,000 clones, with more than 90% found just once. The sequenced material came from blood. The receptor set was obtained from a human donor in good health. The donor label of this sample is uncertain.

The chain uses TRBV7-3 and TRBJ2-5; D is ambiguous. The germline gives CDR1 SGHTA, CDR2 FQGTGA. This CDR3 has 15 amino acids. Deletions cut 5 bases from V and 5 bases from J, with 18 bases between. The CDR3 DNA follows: TGTGCCAGCAGCCTCATGCCCGGGCTTCAGGAGACCCAGTACTTC. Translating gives CASSLMPGLQETQYF.

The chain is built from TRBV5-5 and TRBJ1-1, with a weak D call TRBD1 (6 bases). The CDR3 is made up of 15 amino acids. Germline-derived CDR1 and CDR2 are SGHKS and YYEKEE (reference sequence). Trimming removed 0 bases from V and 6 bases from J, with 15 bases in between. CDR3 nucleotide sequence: TGTGCCAGCAGCTTGGATTCACAGGGAGGGCCTGAAGCTTTCTTT. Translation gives CASSLDSQGGPEAFF.

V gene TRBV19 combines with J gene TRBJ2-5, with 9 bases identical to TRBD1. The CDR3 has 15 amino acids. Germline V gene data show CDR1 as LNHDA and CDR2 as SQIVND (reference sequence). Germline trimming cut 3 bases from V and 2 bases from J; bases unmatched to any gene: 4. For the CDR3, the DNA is TGTGCCAGTAGTATGGGAGACAGGGGGCAAGAGACCCAGTACTTC. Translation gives CASSMGDRGQETQYF. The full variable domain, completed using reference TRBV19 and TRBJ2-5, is DGGITQSPKYLFRKEGQNVTLSCEQNLNHDAMYWYRQDPGQGLRLIYYSQIVNDFQKGDIAEGYSVSREKKESFPLTVTSAQKNPTAFYLCASSMGDRGQETQYFGPGTRLLVL.

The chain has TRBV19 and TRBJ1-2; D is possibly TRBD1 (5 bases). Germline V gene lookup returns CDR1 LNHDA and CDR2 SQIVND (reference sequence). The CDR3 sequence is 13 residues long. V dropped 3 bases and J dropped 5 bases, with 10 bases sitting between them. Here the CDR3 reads CASSMGDRYGYTF. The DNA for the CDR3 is TGTGCCAGTAGTATGGGGGATCGGTATGGCTACACCTTC.

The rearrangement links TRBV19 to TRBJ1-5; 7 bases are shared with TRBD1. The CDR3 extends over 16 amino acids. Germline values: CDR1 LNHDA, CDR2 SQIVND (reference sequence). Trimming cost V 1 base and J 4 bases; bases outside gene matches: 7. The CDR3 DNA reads TGTGCCAGTAGTATAGGGGACAGAGGGGCGAATCAGCCCCAGCATTTT. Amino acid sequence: CASSIGDRGANQPQHF.

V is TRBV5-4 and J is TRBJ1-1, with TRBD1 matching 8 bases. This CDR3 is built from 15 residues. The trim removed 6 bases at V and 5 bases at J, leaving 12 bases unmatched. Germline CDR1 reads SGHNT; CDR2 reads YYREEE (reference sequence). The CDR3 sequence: CASTRLVTGDTEAFF. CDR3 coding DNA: TGTGCCAGCACCAGGCTCGTGACAGGGGATACTGAAGCTTTCTTT.

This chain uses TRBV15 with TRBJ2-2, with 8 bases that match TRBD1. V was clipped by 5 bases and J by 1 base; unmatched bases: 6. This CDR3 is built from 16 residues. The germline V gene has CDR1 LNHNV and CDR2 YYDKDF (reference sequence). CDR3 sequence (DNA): TGTGCCACCAGCTCCGGGACAGGCATGAACACCGGGGAGCTGTTTTTT. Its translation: CATSSGTGMNTGELFF.

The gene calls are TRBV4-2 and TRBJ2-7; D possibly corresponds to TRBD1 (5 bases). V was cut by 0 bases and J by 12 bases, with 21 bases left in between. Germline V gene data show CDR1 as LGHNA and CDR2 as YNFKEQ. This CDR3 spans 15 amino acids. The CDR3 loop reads CASSQDGAQGAKMYF. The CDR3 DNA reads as TGTGCCAGCAGCCAAGATGGGGCCCAGGGTGCTAAGATGTACTTC.

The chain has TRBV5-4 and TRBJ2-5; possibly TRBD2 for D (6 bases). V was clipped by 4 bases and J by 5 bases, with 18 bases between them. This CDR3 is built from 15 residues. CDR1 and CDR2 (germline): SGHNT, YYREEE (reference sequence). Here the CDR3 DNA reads TGTGCCAGCAGCGAAAGGGACTTAGCGAGGGAGACCCAGTACTTC. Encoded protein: CASSERDLARETQYF. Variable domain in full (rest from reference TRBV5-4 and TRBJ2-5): ETGVTQSPTHLIKTRGQQVTLRCSSQSGHNTVSWYQQALGQGPQFIFQYYREEENGRGNFPPRFSGLQFPNYSSELNVNALELDDSALYLCASSERDLARETQYFGPGTRLLVL.

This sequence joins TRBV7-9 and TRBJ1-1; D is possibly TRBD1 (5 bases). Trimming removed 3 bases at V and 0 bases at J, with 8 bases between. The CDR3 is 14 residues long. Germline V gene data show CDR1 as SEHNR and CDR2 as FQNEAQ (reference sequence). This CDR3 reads CASSLGQVNTEAFF. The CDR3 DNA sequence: TGTGCCAGCAGCTTGGGGCAGGTGAACACTGAAGCTTTCTTT.

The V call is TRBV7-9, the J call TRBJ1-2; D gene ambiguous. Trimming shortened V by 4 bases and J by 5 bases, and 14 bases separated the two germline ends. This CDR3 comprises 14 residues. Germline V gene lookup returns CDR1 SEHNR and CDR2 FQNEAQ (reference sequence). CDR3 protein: CASSYTEGLYGYTF. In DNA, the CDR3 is TGTGCCAGCAGCTACACAGAAGGCTTATATGGCTACACCTTC.

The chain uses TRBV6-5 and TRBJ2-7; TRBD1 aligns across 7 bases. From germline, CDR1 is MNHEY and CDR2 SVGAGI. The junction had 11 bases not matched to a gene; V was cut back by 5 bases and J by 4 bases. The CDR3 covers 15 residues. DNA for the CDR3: TGTGCCAGCAGTCTGGAACAGGGGCGAGGGTACGAGCAGTACTTC. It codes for CASSLEQGRGYEQYF.

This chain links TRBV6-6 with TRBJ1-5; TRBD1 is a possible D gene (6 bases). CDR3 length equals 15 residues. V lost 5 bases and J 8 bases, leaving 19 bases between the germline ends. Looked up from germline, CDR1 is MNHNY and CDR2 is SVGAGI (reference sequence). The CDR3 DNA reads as TGTGCCAGCAGTAAGGACAGCGGCGGAGGGGAGCCCCAGCATTTT. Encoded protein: CASSKDSGGGEPQHF.